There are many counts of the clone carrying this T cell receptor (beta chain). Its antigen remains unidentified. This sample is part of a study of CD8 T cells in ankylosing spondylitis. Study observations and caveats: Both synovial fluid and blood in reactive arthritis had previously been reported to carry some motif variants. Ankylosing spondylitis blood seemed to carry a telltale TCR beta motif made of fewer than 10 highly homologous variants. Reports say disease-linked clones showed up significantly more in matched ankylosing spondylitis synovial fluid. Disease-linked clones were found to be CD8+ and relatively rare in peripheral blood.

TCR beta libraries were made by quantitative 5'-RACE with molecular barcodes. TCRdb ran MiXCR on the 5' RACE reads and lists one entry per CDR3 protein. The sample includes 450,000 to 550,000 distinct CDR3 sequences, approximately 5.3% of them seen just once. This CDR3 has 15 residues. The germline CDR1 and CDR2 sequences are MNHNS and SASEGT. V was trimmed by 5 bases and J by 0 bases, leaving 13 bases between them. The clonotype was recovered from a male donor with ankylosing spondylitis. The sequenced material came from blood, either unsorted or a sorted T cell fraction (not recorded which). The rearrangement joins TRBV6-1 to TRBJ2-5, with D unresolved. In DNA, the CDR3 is TGTGCCAGCAGTAAGGGTCTGTCCAACCAAGAGACCCAGTACTTC. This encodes CASSKGLSNQETQYF.